Included here is one TCR beta chain sequence, with context. Its cognate antigen is unknown. The data were taken from a study of PD-L1 blockade in urothelial cancer. Study at large: Between 0 and 3 chemotherapy regimens preceded treatment for each patient.

Each PCR contained spiked-in synthetic TCR analog templates. Clones were read by immunoSEQ multiplex PCR, and TCRdb kept only the in-frame ones, dropping some. The sample lists some 120,000 clones; 75% to 90% were seen once. Stated time point: peripheral blood 6 weeks after treatment start. Study-wide results and limits: Tumor-associated clones in the blood of durable-benefit patients grew more at 3 weeks. Below-median blood TCR clonality before treatment forecast better survival.

Sequences were derived from PBMCs, sampled around atezolizumab (anti-PD-L1) treatment. This TCR came from a man aged 60-69 years with urothelial cancer.

CDR3 sequence reads: CASSRGGRVETQYF. The CDR3 DNA reads TGTGCCAGCAGCCGGGGAGGCAGGGTAGAGACCCAGTACTTC. The chain is built from TRBV9 and TRBJ2-5, with D possibly being TRBD2 (6 bases). The CDR3 runs to 14 residues. The germline V and J ends were trimmed by 4 bases and 4 bases, with 14 bases remaining between them. Germline V CDR1 and CDR2: SGDLS, YYNGEE.